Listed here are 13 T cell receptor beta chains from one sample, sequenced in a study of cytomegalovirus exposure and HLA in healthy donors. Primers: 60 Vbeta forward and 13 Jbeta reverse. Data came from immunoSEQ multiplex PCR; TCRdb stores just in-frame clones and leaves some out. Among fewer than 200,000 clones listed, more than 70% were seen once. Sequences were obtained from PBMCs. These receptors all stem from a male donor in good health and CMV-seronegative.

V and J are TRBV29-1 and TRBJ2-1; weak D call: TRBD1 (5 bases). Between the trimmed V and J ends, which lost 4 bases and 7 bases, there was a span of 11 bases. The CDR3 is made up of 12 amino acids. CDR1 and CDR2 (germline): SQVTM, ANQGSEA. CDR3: CSVGQGWNEQFF. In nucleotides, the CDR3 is TGCAGCGTTGGCCAGGGTTGGAATGAGCAGTTCTTC.

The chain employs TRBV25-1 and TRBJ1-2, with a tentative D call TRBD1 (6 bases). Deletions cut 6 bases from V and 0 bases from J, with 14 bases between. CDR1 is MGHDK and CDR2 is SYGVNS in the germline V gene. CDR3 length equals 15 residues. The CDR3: CASSERQDSNYGYTF. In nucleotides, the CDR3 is TGTGCCAGCAGCGAACGACAGGATTCTAACTATGGCTACACCTTC.

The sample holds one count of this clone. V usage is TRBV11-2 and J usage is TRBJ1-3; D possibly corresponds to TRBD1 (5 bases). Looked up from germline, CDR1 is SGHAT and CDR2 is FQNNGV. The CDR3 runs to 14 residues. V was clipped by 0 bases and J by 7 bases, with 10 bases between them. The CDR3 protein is CASSLDRVGNTIYF. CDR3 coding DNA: TGTGCCAGCAGCTTAGACAGGGTTGGCAACACCATATATTTT.

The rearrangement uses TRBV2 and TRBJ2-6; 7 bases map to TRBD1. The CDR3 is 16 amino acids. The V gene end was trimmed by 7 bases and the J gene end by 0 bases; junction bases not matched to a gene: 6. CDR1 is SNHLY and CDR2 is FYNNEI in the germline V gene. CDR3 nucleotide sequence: TGTGCCAGCACTCGACAGGGAAACTCTGGGGCCAACGTCCTGACTTTC. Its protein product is CASTRQGNSGANVLTF.

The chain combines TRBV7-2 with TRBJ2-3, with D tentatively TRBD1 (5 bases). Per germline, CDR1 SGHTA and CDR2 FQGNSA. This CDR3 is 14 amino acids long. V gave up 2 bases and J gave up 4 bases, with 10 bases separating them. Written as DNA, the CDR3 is TGTGCCAGCAGCTTAAAGCTGGGGCCAGATACGCAGTATTTT. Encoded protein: CASSLKLGPDTQYF.

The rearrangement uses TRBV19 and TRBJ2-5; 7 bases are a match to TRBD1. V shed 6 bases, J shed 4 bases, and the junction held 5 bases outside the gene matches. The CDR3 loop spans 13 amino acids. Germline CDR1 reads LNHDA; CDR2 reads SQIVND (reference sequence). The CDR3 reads CASRWGQSETQYF. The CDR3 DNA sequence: TGTGCCAGTAGGTGGGGACAGTCAGAGACCCAGTACTTC.

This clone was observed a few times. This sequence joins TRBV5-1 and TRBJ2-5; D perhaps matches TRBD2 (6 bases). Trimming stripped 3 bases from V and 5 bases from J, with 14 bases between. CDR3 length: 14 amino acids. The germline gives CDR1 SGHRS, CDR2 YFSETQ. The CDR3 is CASSSGVGGETQYF. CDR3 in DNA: TGCGCCAGCAGCTCGGGTGTTGGGGGGGAGACCCAGTACTTC.

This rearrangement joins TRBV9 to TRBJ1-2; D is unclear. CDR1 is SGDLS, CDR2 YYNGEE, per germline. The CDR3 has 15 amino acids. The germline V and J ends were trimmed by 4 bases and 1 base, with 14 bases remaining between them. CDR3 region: CASSKESLLNYGYTF. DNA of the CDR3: TGTGCCAGCAGCAAGGAGTCCCTCCTTAACTATGGCTACACCTTC.

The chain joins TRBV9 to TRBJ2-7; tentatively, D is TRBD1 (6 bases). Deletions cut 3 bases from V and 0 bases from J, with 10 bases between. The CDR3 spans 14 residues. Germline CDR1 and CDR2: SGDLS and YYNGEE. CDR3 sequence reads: CASSGRDNSYEQYF. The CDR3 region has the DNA TGTGCCAGCAGCGGCCGGGACAACTCCTACGAGCAGTACTTC.

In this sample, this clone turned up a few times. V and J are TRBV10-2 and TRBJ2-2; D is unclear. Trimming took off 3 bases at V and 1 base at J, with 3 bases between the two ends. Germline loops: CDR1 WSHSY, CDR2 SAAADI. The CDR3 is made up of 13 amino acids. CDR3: CASSEQNTGELFF. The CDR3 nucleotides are TGCGCCAGCAGTGAACAGAACACCGGGGAGCTGTTTTTT.

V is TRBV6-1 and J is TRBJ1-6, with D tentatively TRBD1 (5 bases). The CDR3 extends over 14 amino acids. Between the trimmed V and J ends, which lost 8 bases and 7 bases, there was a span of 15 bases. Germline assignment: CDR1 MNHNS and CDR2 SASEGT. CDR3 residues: CASGSGRPNSPLHF. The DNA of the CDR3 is TGTGCCAGCGGATCAGGGCGGCCGAATTCACCCCTCCACTTT.

This chain's CDR3 is CASSPQVSGAAGYTF. The DNA for the CDR3 is TGTGCCAGCAGCCCCCAAGTAAGTGGGGCAGCTGGCTACACCTTC. The chain has TRBV7-9 and TRBJ1-2; a possible D gene is TRBD1 (5 bases). Trimming removed 5 bases from V and 7 bases from J, with 20 bases in between. The germline V gene encodes CDR1 SEHNR and CDR2 FQNEAQ (reference sequence). This CDR3 comprises 15 residues.

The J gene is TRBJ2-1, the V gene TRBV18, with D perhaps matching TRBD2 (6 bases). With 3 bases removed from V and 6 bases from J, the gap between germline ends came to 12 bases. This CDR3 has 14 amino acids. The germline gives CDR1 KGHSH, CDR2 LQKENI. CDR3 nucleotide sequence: TGTGCCAGCTCACCGGGGAATAGCGGCAATGAGCAGTTCTTC. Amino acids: CASSPGNSGNEQFF.